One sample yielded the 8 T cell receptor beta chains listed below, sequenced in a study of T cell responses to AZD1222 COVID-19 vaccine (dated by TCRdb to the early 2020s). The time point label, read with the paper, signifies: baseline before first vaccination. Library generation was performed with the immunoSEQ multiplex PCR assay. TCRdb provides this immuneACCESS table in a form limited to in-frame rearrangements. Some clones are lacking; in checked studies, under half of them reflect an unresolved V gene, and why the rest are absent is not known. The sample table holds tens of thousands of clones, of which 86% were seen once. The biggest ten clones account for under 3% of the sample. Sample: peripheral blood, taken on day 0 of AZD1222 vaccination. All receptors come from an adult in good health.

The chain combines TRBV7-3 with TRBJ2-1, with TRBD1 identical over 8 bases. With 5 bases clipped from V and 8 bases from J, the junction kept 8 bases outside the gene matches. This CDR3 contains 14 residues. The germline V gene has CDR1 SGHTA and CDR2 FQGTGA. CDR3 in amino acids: CASSPRTGWHEQFF. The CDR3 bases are TGTGCCAGCAGCCCACGGACAGGGTGGCATGAGCAGTTCTTC.

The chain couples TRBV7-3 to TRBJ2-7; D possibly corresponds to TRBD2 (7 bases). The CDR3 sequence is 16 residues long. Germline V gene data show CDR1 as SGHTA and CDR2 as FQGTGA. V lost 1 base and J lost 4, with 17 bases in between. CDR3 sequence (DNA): TGTGCCAGCAGCTTAATGGGAGGGACACAGCATTACGAGCAGTACTTC. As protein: CASSLMGGTQHYEQYF.

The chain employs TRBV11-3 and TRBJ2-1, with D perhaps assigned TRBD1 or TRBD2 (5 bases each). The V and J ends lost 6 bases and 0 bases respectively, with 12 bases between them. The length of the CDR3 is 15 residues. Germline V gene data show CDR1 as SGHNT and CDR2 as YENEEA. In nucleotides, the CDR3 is TGTGCCAGCAGGAGGGACGCCAGCTCCTACAATGAGCAGTTCTTC. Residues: CASRRDASSYNEQFF.

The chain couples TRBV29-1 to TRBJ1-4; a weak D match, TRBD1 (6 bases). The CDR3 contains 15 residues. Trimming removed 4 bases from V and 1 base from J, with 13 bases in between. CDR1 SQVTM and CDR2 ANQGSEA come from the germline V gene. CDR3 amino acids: CSVGTRGETNEKLFF. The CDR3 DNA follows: TGCAGCGTTGGTACCAGGGGCGAAACTAATGAAAAACTGTTTTTT.

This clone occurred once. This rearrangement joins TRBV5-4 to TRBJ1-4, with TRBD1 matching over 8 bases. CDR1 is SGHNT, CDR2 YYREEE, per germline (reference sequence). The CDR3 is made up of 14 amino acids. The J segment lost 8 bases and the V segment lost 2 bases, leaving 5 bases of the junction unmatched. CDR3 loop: CASSLDRGGEKLFF. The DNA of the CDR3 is TGTGCCAGCAGCTTAGACAGGGGTGGGGAAAAACTGTTTTTT.

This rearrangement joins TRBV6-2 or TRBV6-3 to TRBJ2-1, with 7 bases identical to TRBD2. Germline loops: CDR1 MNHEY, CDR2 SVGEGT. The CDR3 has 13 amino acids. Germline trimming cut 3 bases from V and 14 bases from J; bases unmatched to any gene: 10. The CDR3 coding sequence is TGTGCCAGCAGTTATCGGGCAGCGGGACTCGAGTTCTTC. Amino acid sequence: CASSYRAAGLEFF.

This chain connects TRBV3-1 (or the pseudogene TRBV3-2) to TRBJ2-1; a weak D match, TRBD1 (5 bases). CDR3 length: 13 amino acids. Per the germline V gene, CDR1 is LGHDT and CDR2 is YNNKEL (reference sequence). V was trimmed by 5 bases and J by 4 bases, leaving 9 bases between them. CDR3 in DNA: TGTGCCAGCAGCTTCCAGGGATACAATGAGCAGTTCTTC. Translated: CASSFQGYNEQFF.

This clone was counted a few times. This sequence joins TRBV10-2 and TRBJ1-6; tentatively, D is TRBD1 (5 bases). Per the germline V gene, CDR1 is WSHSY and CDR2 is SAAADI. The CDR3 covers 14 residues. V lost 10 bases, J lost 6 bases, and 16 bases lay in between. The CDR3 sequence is CATQRPRVNSPLHF. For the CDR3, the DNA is TGCGCCACCCAGCGGCCCAGGGTTAATTCACCCCTCCACTTT.